Below are 14 T cell receptor beta chains sequenced from a single sample in a study of CD8 T cells in ankylosing spondylitis. From the 5' RACE reads, TCRdb called clonotypes with MiXCR, one entry per CDR3 protein. The table includes over 20,000 distinct CDR3 sequences, 17% detected once. Sequenced input: blood. The receptor set was obtained from a male donor with ankylosing spondylitis or in good health (not recorded which).

The sample holds many counts of this clonotype. The chain recombines TRBV5-1 with TRBJ2-1; 8 nucleotides agree with TRBD2. Germline trimming cut 4 bases from V and 9 bases from J; bases unmatched to any gene: 18. Per germline, CDR1 SGHRS and CDR2 YFSETQ. The CDR3 totals 17 residues. The CDR3 sequence: CASSVTGLGLVVTEQFF. The CDR3 DNA is TGCGCCAGCAGCGTAACAGGGCTGGGACTAGTGGTCACTGAGCAGTTCTTC.

This clonotype was counted at least ten times. The chain couples TRBV28 to TRBJ2-1; perhaps TRBD1 as D (6 bases). V was shortened by 5 bases and J by 7 bases, with 15 bases between the two germline ends. Germline assignment: CDR1 MDHEN and CDR2 SYDVKM. The CDR3 runs to 14 residues. The CDR3 sequence is CASSRDRPGNEQFF. CDR3 sequence (DNA): TGTGCCAGCAGTCGAGACAGGCCTGGTAATGAGCAGTTCTTC. Variable domain in full (rest from reference TRBV28 and TRBJ2-1): DVKVTQSSRYLVKRTGEKVFLECVQDMDHENMFWYRQDPGLGLRLIYFSYDVKMKEKGDIPEGYSVSREKKERFSLILESASTNQTSMYLCASSRDRPGNEQFFGPGTRLTVL.

This clonotype was observed a handful of times. The chain uses TRBV12-3 or TRBV12-4 and TRBJ2-1; no reliable D call. The ends were cut back, 6 bases at V and 6 bases at J, with 12 bases in the middle. The CDR3 has 13 amino acids. CDR3 sequence (DNA): TGTGCCAGCAGCCCAGCTTGGGGCAATGAGCAGTTCTTC. This gives the protein CASSPAWGNEQFF.

The rearrangement links TRBV24-1 to TRBJ2-1; D gene uncertain. The CDR3 totals 12 residues. Germline V gene data show CDR1 as KGHDR and CDR2 as SFDVKD. Trimming left V 5 bases short and J 6 bases short, with 7 bases between. Here the CDR3 reads CATSVWGNEQFF. The CDR3, as DNA: TGTGCCACCAGTGTCTGGGGCAATGAGCAGTTCTTC.

The chain is built from TRBV20-1 and TRBJ1-4; 8 nucleotides align to TRBD1. The V and J ends lost 1 base and 7 bases, in that order; junction bases with no gene match: 5. The CDR3 is 14 residues long. CDR1 DFQATT and CDR2 SNEGSKA come from the germline V gene (reference sequence). The CDR3 region is CSARVPGGGEKLFF. In nucleotides, the CDR3 is TGCAGTGCTAGAGTCCCAGGGGGCGGTGAAAAACTGTTTTTT.

This clonotype has more than one count but fewer than ten. The chain is built from TRBV7-3 and TRBJ2-3; 13 positions match TRBD2. Germline V gives CDR1 SGHTA, CDR2 FQGTGA. Trimming took 5 bases from V and 6 from J; bases not matched to a gene: 5. CDR3 length: 15 residues. The CDR3 DNA is TGTGCCAGCAGCCCTACTAGCGGGAGGGCGGATACGCAGTATTTT. This codes for CASSPTSGRADTQYF. Full variable domain (outside the CDR3, taken from reference TRBV7-3 and TRBJ2-3): GAGVSQTPSNKVTEKGKYVELRCDPISGHTALYWYRQSLGQGPEFLIYFQGTGAADDSGLPNDRFFAVRPEGSVSTLKIQRTERGDSAVYLCASSPTSGRADTQYFGPGTRLTVL.

This clonotype was seen a few times. This rearrangement joins TRBV28 to TRBJ1-1; 7 bases line up with TRBD1. This CDR3 comprises 15 residues. Germline CDR1 and CDR2: MDHEN and SYDVKM. V gave up 3 bases and J gave up 1 base; unmatched junction bases: 5. The CDR3 sequence is CASSLPGQTNTEAFF. CDR3 DNA: TGTGCCAGCAGTTTGCCGGGACAGACGAACACTGAAGCTTTCTTT.

At least ten counts were recorded for this clonotype. The chain recombines TRBV7-3 with TRBJ2-3, with D unresolved. The CDR3 spans 12 residues. CDR1 is SGHTA, CDR2 FQGTGA, per germline. Trimming left V 5 bases short and J 2 bases short, with 5 bases between. CDR3 DNA: TGTGCCAGCAGCCTGGACACAGATACGCAGTATTTT. It specifies CASSLDTDTQYF.

The CDR3 DNA follows: TGTGCCAGCAGGACACGACTAGCGGGAGGGCCGGATACGCAGTATTTT. It encodes CASRTRLAGGPDTQYF. The rearrangement uses TRBV28 and TRBJ2-3, with 14 positions matching TRBD2. Germline-derived CDR1 and CDR2 are MDHEN and SYDVKM. The CDR3 extends over 16 amino acids. The V gene end was trimmed by 6 bases and the J gene end by 6 bases; junction bases not matched to a gene: 8.

This clonotype was counted at least ten times. The chain joins TRBV5-1 to TRBJ2-2; 8 positions match TRBD1. V lost 5 bases, J lost 4 bases, and 7 bases stayed unmatched. Per the germline V gene, CDR1 is SGHRS and CDR2 is YFSETQ. The CDR3 contains 15 residues. The CDR3 bases are TGCGCCAGCAGTCCTCGACAGGGGACCACCGGGGAGCTGTTTTTT. Its translation: CASSPRQGTTGELFF.

This clonotype was detected many times. This chain joins TRBV28 and TRBJ2-1; possible D gene TRBD2, 6 bases. Germline lookup yields CDR1 MDHEN and CDR2 SYDVKM. The CDR3 is 11 residues long. The CDR3 protein is CRSGPYNEQFF. CDR3 bases: TGTCGAAGCGGGCCCTACAATGAGCAGTTCTTC.

This clonotype was seen at least ten times. The gene calls are TRBV7-3 and TRBJ2-1; 7 bases line up with TRBD2. The ends lost 6 bases at V and 9 bases at J; junction bases unmatched: 11. The CDR3 totals 14 residues. Germline lookup yields CDR1 SGHTA and CDR2 FQGTGA. In DNA, the CDR3 is TGTGCCAGCAGGGCTAGCGGAGCAGGGAGTGAGCAGTTCTTC. Its translation: CASRASGAGSEQFF.

The V gene is TRBV29-1, the J gene TRBJ2-3; 8 bases are shared with TRBD1. The CDR3 has 16 amino acids. The junction had 12 bases not matched to a gene; V was cut back by 1 base and J by 6 bases. Germline CDR1 reads SQVTM; CDR2 reads ANQGSEA. CDR3 region: CSVEVFRPGGLDTQYF. The CDR3 DNA sequence: TGCAGCGTTGAAGTTTTTCGGCCAGGGGGCTTGGATACGCAGTATTTT.

This clonotype was counted between two and nine times. This rearrangement joins TRBV28 to TRBJ1-5; D ambiguous. The V gene's germline CDR1 is MDHEN and CDR2 SYDVKM. This CDR3 region has 13 residues. The germline V and J ends were trimmed by 3 bases and 4 bases, with 7 bases remaining between them. CDR3: CASSFPGNQPQHF. In DNA, the CDR3 is TGTGCCAGCAGTTTTCCAGGAAATCAGCCCCAGCATTTT.